This TCR beta chain is from a study of PD-1 blockade in classical Hodgkin lymphoma. Whole-study results and caveats: Researchers reported that CD4+ TCR diversity, though not CD8+, rose significantly by C4D1. Newly diagnosed patients were reported to start with lower TCR diversity than healthy donors.

Time point meaning: cycle 4 day 1 (C4D1), after 6 weeks of nivolumab. There was relapse after autologous stem cell transplantation in every patient, and there was variation in brentuximab vedotin exposure. Profiled with immunoSEQ multiplex PCR; TCRdb holds only in-frame clones, not every one. Of tens of thousands of clones listed, 75% to 95% are singletons. The V gene lost 9 bases and the J gene lost 14 bases, with 25 bases spanning the gap. Germline CDR1 and CDR2: MGHDK and SYGVNS. This CDR3 has 13 amino acids. Concerning this clone itself: Antigen: not known.

The receptor's source is a human donor with classical Hodgkin lymphoma. The chain uses TRBV25-1 and TRBJ1-2; D perhaps matches TRBD1 (6 bases). The material sequenced was peripheral blood mononuclear cells (PBMCs), taken before the fourth cycle of nivolumab. CDR3 loop: CASSPGVPVVWTF. CDR3 sequence (DNA): TGTGCCAGTTCACCAGGGGTCCCCGTGGTATGGACCTTC.